This TCR beta chain was captured in a study of vaccination and CD4 T cells after COVID-19. Study-wide context: Comprising six males and four females, the convalescent participants counted two Hispanic individuals among them. Overlapping spike peptides of SARS-CoV-2, HCoV-NL63, HCoV-OC43 and HCoV-229E were used, and cells were stimulated with them.

To note about this clonotype: As yet, its antigen is unknown.

Overall study results and limits: The study found median SARS-CoV-2-reactive clonotypes rising from about 22 to 38, not significantly.

Treatment here: approximately 9-day PBMC culture with coronavirus spike peptide pools or control peptides (ViraFEST assay). The unexposed donor's CD4+ T cells were collected before the COVID-19 pandemic (2011-2018). The germline V gene encodes CDR1 LNHNV and CDR2 YYDKDF (reference sequence). This CDR3 is built from 13 residues. V lost 0 bases and J lost 12, with 12 bases in between. The Oncomine TCR Beta short-read assay sequenced DNA from cultured CD4+ T cells. In TCRdb, the PCR reads were re-called with MiXCR into one record per CDR3 protein. The sample yields 10,000 or so distinct CDR3 sequences, roughly 60% seen once.

Sample: CD4+ T cells from blood, cultured in vitro. The V and J genes are TRBV15 and TRBJ2-1; tentatively, D is TRBD2 (6 bases). This sequence was found in a human donor in good health. CDR3 amino acids: CATSRDLGGRQFF. CDR3 DNA: TGTGCCACCAGCAGAGATCTGGGGGGACGGCAGTTCTTC.